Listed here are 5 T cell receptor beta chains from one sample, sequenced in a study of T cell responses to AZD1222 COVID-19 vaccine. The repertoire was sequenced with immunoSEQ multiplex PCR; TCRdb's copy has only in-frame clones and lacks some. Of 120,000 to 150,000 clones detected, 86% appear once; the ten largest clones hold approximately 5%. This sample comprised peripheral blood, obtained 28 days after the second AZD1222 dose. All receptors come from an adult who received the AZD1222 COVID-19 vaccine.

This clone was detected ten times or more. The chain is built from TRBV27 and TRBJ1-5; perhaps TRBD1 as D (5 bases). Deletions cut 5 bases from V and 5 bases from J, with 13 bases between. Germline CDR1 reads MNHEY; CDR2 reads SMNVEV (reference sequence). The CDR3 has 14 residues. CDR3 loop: CASSLGTEDQPQHF. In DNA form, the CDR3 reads TGTGCCAGCAGTCTGGGGACCGAAGATCAGCCCCAGCATTTT.

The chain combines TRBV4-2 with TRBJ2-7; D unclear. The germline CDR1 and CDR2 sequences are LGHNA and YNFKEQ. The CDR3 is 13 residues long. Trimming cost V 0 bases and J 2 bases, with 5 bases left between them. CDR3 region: CASSQDSAYEQYF. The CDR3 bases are TGTGCCAGCAGCCAAGACAGCGCCTACGAGCAGTACTTC.

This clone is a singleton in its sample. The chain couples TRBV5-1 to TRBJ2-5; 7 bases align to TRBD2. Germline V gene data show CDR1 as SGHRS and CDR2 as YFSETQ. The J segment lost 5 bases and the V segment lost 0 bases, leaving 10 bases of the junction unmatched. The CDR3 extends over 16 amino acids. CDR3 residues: CASSLGGAGNGETQYF. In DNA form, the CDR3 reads TGCGCCAGCAGCTTGGGAGGAGCGGGAAACGGGGAGACCCAGTACTTC. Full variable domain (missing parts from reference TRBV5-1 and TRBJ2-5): KAGVTQTPRYLIKTRGQQVTLSCSPISGHRSVSWYQQTPGQGLQFLFEYFSETQRNKGNFPGRFSGRQFSNSRSEMNVSTLELGDSALYLCASSLGGAGNGETQYFGPGTRLLVL.

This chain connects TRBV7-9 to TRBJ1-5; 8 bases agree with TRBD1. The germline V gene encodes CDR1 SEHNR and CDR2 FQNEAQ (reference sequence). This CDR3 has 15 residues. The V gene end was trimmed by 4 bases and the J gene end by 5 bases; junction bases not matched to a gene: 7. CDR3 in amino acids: CASSSADRGYQPQHF. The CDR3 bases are TGTGCCAGCAGCTCAGCCGACAGGGGATATCAGCCCCAGCATTTT.

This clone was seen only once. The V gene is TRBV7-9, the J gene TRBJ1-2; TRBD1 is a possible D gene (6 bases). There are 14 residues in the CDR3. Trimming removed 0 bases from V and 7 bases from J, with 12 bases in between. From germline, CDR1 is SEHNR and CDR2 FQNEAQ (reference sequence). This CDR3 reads CASSLARGGSGYTF. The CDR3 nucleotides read TGTGCCAGCAGCTTAGCAAGGGGGGGCAGTGGCTACACCTTC.